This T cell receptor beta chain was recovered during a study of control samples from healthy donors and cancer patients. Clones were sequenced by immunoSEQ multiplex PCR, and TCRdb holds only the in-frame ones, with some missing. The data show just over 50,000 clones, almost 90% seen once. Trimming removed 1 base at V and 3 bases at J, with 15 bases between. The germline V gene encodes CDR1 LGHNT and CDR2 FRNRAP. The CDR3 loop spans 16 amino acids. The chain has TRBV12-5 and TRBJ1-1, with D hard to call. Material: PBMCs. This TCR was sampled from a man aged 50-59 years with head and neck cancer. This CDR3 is CASGLGEGRLDTEAFF. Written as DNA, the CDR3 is TGTGCTAGTGGTTTGGGTGAGGGCCGGCTGGACACTGAAGCTTTCTTT. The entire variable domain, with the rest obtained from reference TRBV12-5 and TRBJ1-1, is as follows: DARVTQTPRHKVTEMGQEVTMRCQPILGHNTVFWYRQTMMQGLELLAYFRNRAPLDDSGMPKDRFSAEMPDATLATLKIQPSEPRDSAVYFCASGLGEGRLDTEAFFGQGTRLTVV.